The 11 T cell receptor beta chains below were found in one sample sequenced in a study of T cell responses to AZD1222 COVID-19 vaccine. Clones were sequenced by immunoSEQ multiplex PCR, and TCRdb holds only the in-frame ones, with some missing. This table holds around 180,000 clones, 85% to 95% found once. The sequencing here drew on peripheral blood, taken on day 0 of AZD1222 vaccination. These receptors were obtained from an adult in good health.

The chain uses TRBV23-1 and TRBJ2-2; possible D gene TRBD1, 6 bases. Being an ORF, TRBV23-1 has a function that is uncertain. V shed 0 bases and J shed 6 bases, with 17 bases lying between them. This CDR3 region has 17 residues. The CDR3 coding sequence is TGCGCCAGCAGTCAATCAAGTCGGAACAGGGCTCCCGGGGAGCTGTTTTTT. This translates into CASSQSSRNRAPGELFF.

The gene calls are TRBV7-3 and TRBJ2-2, with TRBD2 matching 9 bases. In germline, CDR1 is SGHTA, CDR2 FQGTGA. V was pared by 2 bases and J by 0 bases, with 7 bases of the junction left unmatched. This CDR3 spans 18 amino acids. CDR3 protein: CASSLFPSGVANTGELFF. For the CDR3, the DNA is TGTGCCAGCAGCTTATTCCCTAGCGGGGTCGCGAACACCGGGGAGCTGTTTTTT.

The chain combines TRBV12-3 or TRBV12-4 with TRBJ1-6, with unresolved D. The ends were cut back, 6 bases at V and 7 bases at J, with 10 bases in the middle. This CDR3 has 13 amino acids. The CDR3 is CASSLGSNSPLHF. The CDR3 bases are TGTGCCAGCAGCCTCGGATCCAATTCACCCCTCCACTTT.

This clone turned up a few times. The chain is built from TRBV5-6 and TRBJ2-7; no firm D call. This CDR3 is built from 13 residues. The germline V gene encodes CDR1 SGHDT and CDR2 YYEEEE. V was shortened by 2 bases and J by 7 bases, with 13 bases between the two germline ends. The CDR3 nucleotides are TGTGCCAGCAGCTTTAATAACGGCGTTGAGCAGTACTTC. Translating gives CASSFNNGVEQYF.

This sequence joins TRBV9 and TRBJ2-7; 15 bases are a match to TRBD2. The CDR3 extends over 15 amino acids. Germline V gene data show CDR1 as SGDLS and CDR2 as YYNGEE. The ends lost 3 bases at V and 4 bases at J; junction bases unmatched: 2. The DNA of the CDR3 is TGTGCCAGCAGCGGCGGACTAGCGGGAGGGTACGAGCAGTACTTC. Amino acid sequence: CASSGGLAGGYEQYF.

The V and J genes are TRBV5-6 and TRBJ2-4; the D gene could be TRBD1 or TRBD2 (5 bases each). Per the germline V gene, CDR1 is SGHDT and CDR2 is YYEEEE. CDR3 length: 14 residues. With 0 bases removed from V and 9 bases from J, the gap between germline ends came to 13 bases. CDR3 loop: CASSLVVGPSIQYF. CDR3 in DNA: TGTGCCAGCAGCTTGGTGGTGGGACCTAGCATTCAGTACTTC.

This chain joins TRBV11-2 and TRBJ2-7, with TRBD2 as a possible D gene (5 bases). The germline CDR1 and CDR2 sequences are SGHAT and FQNNGV. The CDR3 runs to 13 residues. V was pared by 3 bases and J by 4 bases, with 10 bases between. DNA of the CDR3: TGTGCCAGCAGCTTTCTAGCAGAGTACGAGCAGTACTTC. Protein product: CASSFLAEYEQYF.

The V call is TRBV28, the J call TRBJ2-7; tentatively, D is TRBD2 (5 bases). V lost 2 bases and J 2 bases, leaving 19 bases between the germline ends. The CDR3 sequence is 17 residues long. The V gene's germline CDR1 is MDHEN and CDR2 SYDVKM. The CDR3 reads CASSLHSLAPSPYEQYF. CDR3 nucleotides: TGTGCCAGCAGTTTACATTCGTTAGCGCCTTCCCCCTACGAGCAGTACTTC.

The chain recombines TRBV19 with TRBJ2-5, with 8 bases fitting TRBD1. Germline values: CDR1 LNHDA, CDR2 SQIVND (reference sequence). After removal of 3 bases from V and 2 bases from J, the junction contained 2 bases not matched to a gene. The CDR3 extends over 14 amino acids. The CDR3 region has the DNA TGTGCCAGTAGTATGGGGACAGGTCAAGAGACCCAGTACTTC. Its translation: CASSMGTGQETQYF.

The V call is TRBV27, the J call TRBJ1-6, with TRBD1 identical over 7 bases. The V gene's germline CDR1 is MNHEY and CDR2 SMNVEV (reference sequence). The CDR3 is 14 amino acids. Trimming at V came to 6 bases and at J to 8 bases, leaving 7 bases not matched to a gene. The CDR3 here is CASSPGTEDSPLHF. CDR3 nucleotide sequence: TGTGCCAGCAGCCCCGGGACAGAGGATTCACCCCTCCACTTT.

The gene calls are TRBV2 and TRBJ2-1; D may correspond to TRBD1 or TRBD2 (5 bases each). The ends were cut back, 4 bases at V and 6 bases at J, with 10 bases in the middle. The CDR3 is made up of 13 amino acids. Germline lookup yields CDR1 SNHLY and CDR2 FYNNEI. The CDR3 loop reads CASSVGGGNEQFF. As DNA, the CDR3 is TGTGCCAGCAGTGTGGGTGGGGGCAATGAGCAGTTCTTC.